This TCR beta chain is drawn from a study of T cell changes during pregnancy in multiple sclerosis. This CDR3 comprises 15 residues. V lost 4 bases, J lost 0 bases, and 3 bases stayed unmatched. From germline, CDR1 is LNHDA and CDR2 SQIVND (reference sequence). The count of this clone is one. Sequencing was performed with immunoSEQ multiplex PCR; in TCRdb, only in-frame clones are kept and a portion is missing. The repertoire has around 64,000 clones, about nine tenths of them found once; the top ten carry 0.29%. The chain has TRBV19 and TRBJ2-1; 7 bases are shared with TRBD1. This material consisted of CD4+ T cells from peripheral blood mononuclear cells, taken after pregnancy. This sequence originates from a female donor with multiple sclerosis, enrolled in a pregnancy study. CDR3 nucleotide sequence: TGTGCCAGTAGTACCCGACAGGGCTCCTACAATGAGCAGTTCTTC. It codes for CASSTRQGSYNEQFF. Supplemented by reference TRBV19 and TRBJ2-1, the full variable domain reads DGGITQSPKYLFRKEGQNVTLSCEQNLNHDAMYWYRQDPGQGLRLIYYSQIVNDFQKGDIAEGYSVSREKKESFPLTVTSAQKNPTAFYLCASSTRQGSYNEQFFGPGTRLTVL.